These T cell receptor beta chains were read from a single sample in a study of esophageal squamous cell carcinoma tumors. Each CDR3 protein gets one entry after TCRdb re-called the 5' RACE reads with MiXCR. The sample includes about 5,600 distinct CDR3 sequences, approximately 23% of them seen just once. Source material: tumor tissue. The receptors come from a man between 45 and 85 years old with esophageal squamous cell carcinoma. Each CDR3 is given with its conserved first and last residue. The D gene is left open where the match is weak. Clone size is stated in some rows and not others, as once, few, many or a class when expanded.

v_gene: TRBV6-1; len: 14; abundance: medium-sized; d_gene: -; j_gene: TRBJ2-5; CDR3aa: CASTPGPFQETQYF; CDR3nt: TGTGCCAGCACTCCTGGGCCCTTCCAAGAGACCCAGTACTTC
v_gene: TRBV3-1; len: 17; abundance: medium-sized; d_gene: TRBD2; j_gene: TRBJ2-1; CDR3aa: CASSHRLAGSSYNEQFF; CDR3nt: TGTGCCAGCAGCCATAGACTAGCGGGGTCCTCCTACAATGAGCAGTTCTTC
v_gene: TRBV30; len: 13; abundance: -; d_gene: -; j_gene: TRBJ2-7; CDR3aa: CAWTPKGTYEQYF; CDR3nt: TGTGCCTGGACCCCCAAGGGCACCTACGAGCAGTACTTC
v_gene: TRBV28; len: 15; abundance: few; d_gene: -; j_gene: TRBJ2-5; CDR3aa: CASSPNRGGQETQYF; CDR3nt: TGTGCCAGCAGTCCAAACCGCGGAGGCCAAGAGACCCAGTACTTC
v_gene: TRBV19; len: 12; abundance: few; d_gene: -; j_gene: TRBJ2-5; CDR3aa: CASSIGQETQYF; CDR3nt: TGTGCCAGTAGTATTGGCCAAGAGACCCAGTACTTC
v_gene: TRBV12-3/TRBV12-4; len: 16; abundance: few; d_gene: -; j_gene: TRBJ2-2; CDR3aa: CASSPKFGGGTGELFF; CDR3nt: TGTGCCAGCAGCCCCAAGTTCGGAGGGGGGACCGGGGAGCTGTTTTTT
v_gene: TRBV7-2; len: 13; abundance: medium-sized; d_gene: -; j_gene: TRBJ2-7; CDR3aa: CASSLGRAYEQYF; CDR3nt: TGTGCCAGCAGCTTAGGCAGAGCCTACGAGCAGTACTTC
v_gene: TRBV12-3/TRBV12-4; len: 15; abundance: medium-sized; d_gene: -; j_gene: TRBJ1-5; CDR3aa: CASSLAGGRDQPQHF; CDR3nt: TGTGCCAGCAGTTTAGCGGGGGGGCGCGATCAGCCCCAGCATTTT
v_gene: TRBV20-1; len: 11; abundance: -; d_gene: -; j_gene: TRBJ1-1; CDR3aa: CSAPDITEAFF; CDR3nt: TGCAGTGCTCCCGACATTACTGAAGCTTTCTTT
v_gene: TRBV7-9; len: 13; abundance: few; d_gene: -; j_gene: TRBJ2-7; CDR3aa: CANSVDLSYEQYF; CDR3nt: TGTGCCAACAGCGTGGACTTATCCTACGAGCAGTACTTC
v_gene: TRBV20-1; len: 14; abundance: medium-sized; d_gene: -; j_gene: TRBJ2-7; CDR3aa: CSARGWATGDEQYF; CDR3nt: TGCAGTGCTAGAGGGTGGGCAACGGGGGACGAGCAGTACTTC
v_gene: TRBV28; len: 12; abundance: few; d_gene: -; j_gene: TRBJ2-5; CDR3aa: CASSRFRGTQYF; CDR3nt: TGTGCCAGCAGTCGATTCCGGGGGACCCAGTACTTC
v_gene: TRBV7-6; len: 14; abundance: few; d_gene: TRBD1; j_gene: TRBJ1-2; CDR3aa: CASSLGTGPYGYTF; CDR3nt: TGTGCCAGCAGCTTAGGGACAGGACCCTATGGCTACACCTTC
v_gene: TRBV11-2; len: 16; abundance: -; d_gene: -; j_gene: TRBJ2-3; CDR3aa: CASSLGVGDSTDTQYF; CDR3nt: TGTGCCAGCAGCTTAGGAGTAGGGGATAGCACAGATACGCAGTATTTT
v_gene: TRBV9; len: 15; abundance: many; d_gene: TRBD2; j_gene: TRBJ2-7; CDR3aa: CASTLLAGVRVEQYF; CDR3nt: TGTGCCAGCACCCTTCTAGCGGGAGTAAGAGTCGAGCAGTACTTC
v_gene: TRBV18; len: 14; abundance: medium-sized; d_gene: -; j_gene: TRBJ2-3; CDR3aa: CASSPPPAPDTQYF; CDR3nt: TGTGCCAGCTCACCACCGCCGGCACCAGATACGCAGTATTTT
v_gene: TRBV7-2; len: 12; abundance: medium-sized; d_gene: -; j_gene: TRBJ2-3; CDR3aa: CASSRDTDTQYF; CDR3nt: TGTGCCAGCAGCCGAGACACAGATACGCAGTATTTT
v_gene: TRBV20-1; len: 14; abundance: -; d_gene: -; j_gene: TRBJ1-4; CDR3aa: CSASKGGIGEKLFF; CDR3nt: TGCAGTGCTAGCAAAGGCGGGATAGGTGAAAAACTGTTTTTT
v_gene: TRBV6-5; len: 15; abundance: few; d_gene: TRBD2; j_gene: TRBJ2-7; CDR3aa: CASSYWLAESYEQYF; CDR3nt: TGTGCCAGCAGTTATTGGCTAGCGGAGAGCTACGAGCAGTACTTC
v_gene: TRBV9; len: 15; abundance: once; d_gene: -; j_gene: TRBJ1-4; CDR3aa: CASSAGWGSNEKLFF; CDR3nt: TGTGCCAGCAGCGCCGGGTGGGGTAGCAATGAAAAACTGTTTTTT
v_gene: TRBV21-1; len: 14; abundance: -; d_gene: -; j_gene: TRBJ2-7; CDR3aa: CASTPLGQVYEQYF; CDR3nt: TGTGCCAGCACCCCGCTGGGACAGGTCTACGAGCAGTACTTC
v_gene: TRBV11-2; len: 14; abundance: -; d_gene: -; j_gene: TRBJ2-5; CDR3aa: CASSPSSFQETQYF; CDR3nt: TGTGCCAGCAGCCCGTCGTCATTCCAAGAGACCCAGTACTTC
v_gene: TRBV28; len: 17; abundance: many; d_gene: TRBD2; j_gene: TRBJ2-3; CDR3aa: CASSSIGLAGDTDTQYF; CDR3nt: TGTGCCAGCAGTTCTATAGGACTAGCGGGGGACACAGATACGCAGTATTTT